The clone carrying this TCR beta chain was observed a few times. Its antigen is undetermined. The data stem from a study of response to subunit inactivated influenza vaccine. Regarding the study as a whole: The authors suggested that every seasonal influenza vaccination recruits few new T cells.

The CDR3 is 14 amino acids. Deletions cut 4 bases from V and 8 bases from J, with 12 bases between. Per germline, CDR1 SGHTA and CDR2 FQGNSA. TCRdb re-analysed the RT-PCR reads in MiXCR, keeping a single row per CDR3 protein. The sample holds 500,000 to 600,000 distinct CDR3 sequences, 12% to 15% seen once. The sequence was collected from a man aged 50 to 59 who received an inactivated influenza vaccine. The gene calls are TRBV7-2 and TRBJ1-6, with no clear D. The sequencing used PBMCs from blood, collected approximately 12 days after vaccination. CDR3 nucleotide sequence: TGTGCCAGCAGCTACCGCCTGCCCTATTCACCCCTCCACTTT. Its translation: CASSYRLPYSPLHF.